The 3 T cell receptor beta chains in this list originate from one sample, sequenced in a study of blood T cell repertoires in COVID-19 (dated by TCRdb to the early 2020s). Library construction relied on the immunoSEQ multiplex PCR assay. TCRdb stores this immuneACCESS table with in-frame sequences only. Part of the clones is absent; in the studies checked, under half of the shortfall reflects unresolved V genes, and no reason is known for the rest. In all, the sample holds 100,000 to 150,000 clones, and approximately 70% of those were seen once. Around 0.9% of the sample is held by the ten biggest clonotypes. Sequencing was performed on peripheral blood. Every receptor here comes from a human donor with acute or convalescent COVID-19. The donor label of this sample is uncertain.

The gene calls are TRBV29-1 and TRBJ2-3, with D maybe TRBD1 (5 bases). This CDR3 is built from 14 residues. V lost 4 bases, J lost 0 bases, and 11 bases lay in between. Germline CDR1 SQVTM, CDR2 ANQGSEA. This CDR3 is CSVVFQGSTDTQYF. The CDR3 region has the DNA TGCAGCGTTGTTTTCCAGGGAAGCACAGATACGCAGTATTTT.

Here the CDR3 reads CASSQGQQPYTGELFF. The CDR3, as DNA: TGTGCCAGCAGCCAGGGACAGCAGCCTTACACCGGGGAGCTGTTTTTT. V usage is TRBV11-3 and J usage is TRBJ2-2; TRBD1 matches 7 bases. The trim removed 5 bases at V and 3 bases at J, leaving 9 bases unmatched. The CDR3 loop spans 16 amino acids. The germline gives CDR1 SGHNT, CDR2 YENEEA.

This clone was seen just once. This CDR3 reads CASGQQGATNEKLFF. The CDR3 DNA is TGTGCTAGTGGACAACAGGGCGCAACTAATGAAAAACTGTTTTTT. V and J are TRBV12-5 and TRBJ1-4; TRBD1 is a possible D gene (6 bases). The CDR3 is made up of 15 amino acids. Germline V lookup: CDR1 LGHNT, CDR2 FRNRAP. Trimming stripped 6 bases from V and 0 bases from J, with 11 bases between.